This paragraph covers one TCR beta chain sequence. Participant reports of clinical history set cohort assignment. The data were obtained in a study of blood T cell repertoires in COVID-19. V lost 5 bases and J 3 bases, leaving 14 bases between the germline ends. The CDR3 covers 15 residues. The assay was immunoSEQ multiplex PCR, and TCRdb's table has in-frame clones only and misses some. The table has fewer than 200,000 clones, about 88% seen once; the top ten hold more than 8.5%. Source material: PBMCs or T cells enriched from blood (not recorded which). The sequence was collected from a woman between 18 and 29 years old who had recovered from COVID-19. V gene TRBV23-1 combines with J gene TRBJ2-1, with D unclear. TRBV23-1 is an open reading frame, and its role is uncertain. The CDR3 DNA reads TGCGCCAGCAGTAGAGACAAACAGTTCTACAATGAGCAGTTCTTC. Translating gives CASSRDKQFYNEQFF.